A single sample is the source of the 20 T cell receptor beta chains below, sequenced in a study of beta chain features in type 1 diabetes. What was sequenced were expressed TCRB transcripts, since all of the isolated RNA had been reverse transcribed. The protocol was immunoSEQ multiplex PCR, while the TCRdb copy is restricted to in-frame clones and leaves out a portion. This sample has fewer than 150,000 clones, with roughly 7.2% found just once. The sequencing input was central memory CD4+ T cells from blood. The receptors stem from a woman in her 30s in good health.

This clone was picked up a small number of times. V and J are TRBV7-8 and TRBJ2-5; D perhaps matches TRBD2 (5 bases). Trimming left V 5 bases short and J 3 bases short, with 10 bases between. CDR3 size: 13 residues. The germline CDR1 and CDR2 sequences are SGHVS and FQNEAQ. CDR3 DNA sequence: TGTGCCAGCAGCAGCGGTCCGAAAGAGACCCAGTACTTC. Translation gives CASSSGPKETQYF. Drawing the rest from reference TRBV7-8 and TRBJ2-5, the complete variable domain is GAGVSQSPRYKVAKRGQDVALRCDPISGHVSLFWYQQALGQGPEFLTYFQNEAQLDKSGLPSDRFFAERPEGSVSTLKIQRTQQEDSAVYLCASSSGPKETQYFGPGTRLLVL.

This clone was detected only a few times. CDR3 nucleotides: TGTGCCAGCAGTCATCAACAACTAGCGCCCCAAGAGACCCAGTACTTC. Residues: CASSHQQLAPQETQYF. The chain joins TRBV28 to TRBJ2-5, with 7 bases lining up with TRBD2. Germline CDR1 and CDR2: MDHEN and SYDVKM. The CDR3 loop spans 16 amino acids. The ends lost 5 bases at V and 1 base at J; junction bases unmatched: 10.

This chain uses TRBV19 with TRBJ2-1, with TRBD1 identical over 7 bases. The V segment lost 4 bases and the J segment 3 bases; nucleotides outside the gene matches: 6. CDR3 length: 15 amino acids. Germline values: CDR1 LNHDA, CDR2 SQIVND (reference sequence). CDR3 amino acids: CASSTYRGGYNEQFF. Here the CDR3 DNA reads TGTGCCAGTAGTACGTACAGGGGTGGCTACAATGAGCAGTTCTTC. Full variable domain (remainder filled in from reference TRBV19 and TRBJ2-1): DGGITQSPKYLFRKEGQNVTLSCEQNLNHDAMYWYRQDPGQGLRLIYYSQIVNDFQKGDIAEGYSVSREKKESFPLTVTSAQKNPTAFYLCASSTYRGGYNEQFFGPGTRLTVL.

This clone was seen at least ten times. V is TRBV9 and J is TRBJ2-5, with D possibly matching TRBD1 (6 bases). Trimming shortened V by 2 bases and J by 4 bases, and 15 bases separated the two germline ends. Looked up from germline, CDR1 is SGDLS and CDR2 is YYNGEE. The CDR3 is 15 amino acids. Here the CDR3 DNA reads TGTGCCAGCAGCGTCGGGGTACAGGGATCAGAGACCCAGTACTTC. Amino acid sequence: CASSVGVQGSETQYF.

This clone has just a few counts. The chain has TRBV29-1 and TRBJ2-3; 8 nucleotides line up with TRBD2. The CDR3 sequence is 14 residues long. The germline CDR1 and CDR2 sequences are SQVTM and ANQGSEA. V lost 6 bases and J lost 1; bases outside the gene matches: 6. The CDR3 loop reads CSVNGREGTDTQYF. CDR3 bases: TGCAGCGTAAACGGGAGGGAGGGCACAGATACGCAGTATTTT.

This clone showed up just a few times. The CDR3 reads CASSGAGAMYNEQFF. The CDR3 DNA sequence: TGTGCCAGCAGTGGAGCGGGAGCAATGTACAATGAGCAGTTCTTC. This rearrangement joins TRBV2 to TRBJ2-1; 8 bases are shared with TRBD2. V shed 4 bases and J 4 bases; nucleotides not matched to a gene: 6. CDR3 length: 15 residues. Germline assignment: CDR1 SNHLY and CDR2 FYNNEI. Using reference TRBV2 and TRBJ2-1 for the parts outside the CDR3, the full variable domain is EPEVTQTPSHQVTQMGQEVILRCVPISNHLYFYWYRQILGQKVEFLVSFYNNEISEKSEIFDDQFSVERPDGSNFTLKIRSTKLEDSAMYFCASSGAGAMYNEQFFGPGTRLTVL.

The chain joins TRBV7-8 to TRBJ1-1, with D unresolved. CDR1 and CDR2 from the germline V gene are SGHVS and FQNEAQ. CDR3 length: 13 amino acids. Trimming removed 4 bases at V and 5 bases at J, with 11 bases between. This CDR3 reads CASSSAERTEAFF. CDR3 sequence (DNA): TGTGCCAGCAGCTCCGCTGAGAGGACTGAAGCTTTCTTT.

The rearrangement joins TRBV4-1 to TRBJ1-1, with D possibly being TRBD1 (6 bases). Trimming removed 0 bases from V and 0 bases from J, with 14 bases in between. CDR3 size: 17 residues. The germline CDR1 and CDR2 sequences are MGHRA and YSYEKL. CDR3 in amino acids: CASSQEKGGSLNTEAFF. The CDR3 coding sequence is TGCGCCAGCAGCCAAGAGAAGGGGGGGAGCCTGAACACTGAAGCTTTCTTT.

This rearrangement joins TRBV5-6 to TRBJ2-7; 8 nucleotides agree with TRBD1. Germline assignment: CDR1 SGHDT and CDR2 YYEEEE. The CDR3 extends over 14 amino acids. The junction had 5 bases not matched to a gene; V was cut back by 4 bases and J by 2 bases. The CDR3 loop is CASSQGQGAYEQYF. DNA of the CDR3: TGTGCCAGCAGCCAAGGACAGGGCGCCTACGAGCAGTACTTC. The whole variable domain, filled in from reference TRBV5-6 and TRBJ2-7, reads DAGVTQSPTHLIKTRGQQVTLRCSPKSGHDTVSWYQQALGQGPQFIFQYYEEEERQRGNFPDRFSGHQFPNYSSELNVNALLLGDSALYLCASSQGQGAYEQYFGPGTRLTVT.

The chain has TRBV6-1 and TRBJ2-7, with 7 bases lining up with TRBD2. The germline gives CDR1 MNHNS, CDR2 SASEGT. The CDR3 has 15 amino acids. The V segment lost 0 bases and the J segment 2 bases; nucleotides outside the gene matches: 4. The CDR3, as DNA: TGTGCCAGCAGTGAAGCGCCTGGGGGGGCCTACGAGCAGTACTTC. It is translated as CASSEAPGGAYEQYF.

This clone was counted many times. The CDR3 DNA reads as TGTGCCAGCAGCTTATTATGGGGGGGGTACAATGAGCAGTTCTTC. Encoded protein: CASSLLWGGYNEQFF. This chain joins TRBV11-1 and TRBJ2-1, with TRBD2 identical over 7 bases. Germline V lookup: CDR1 SGHAT, CDR2 FQDESV (reference sequence). After removal of 2 bases from V and 4 bases from J, the junction contained 5 bases not matched to a gene. The CDR3 is made up of 15 amino acids.

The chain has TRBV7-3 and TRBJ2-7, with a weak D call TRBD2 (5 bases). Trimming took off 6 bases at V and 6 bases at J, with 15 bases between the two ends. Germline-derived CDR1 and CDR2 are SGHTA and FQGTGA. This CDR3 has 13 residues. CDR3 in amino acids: CASSPGVRREQYF. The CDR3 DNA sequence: TGTGCCAGCAGTCCCGGGGTTAGACGCGAGCAGTACTTC.

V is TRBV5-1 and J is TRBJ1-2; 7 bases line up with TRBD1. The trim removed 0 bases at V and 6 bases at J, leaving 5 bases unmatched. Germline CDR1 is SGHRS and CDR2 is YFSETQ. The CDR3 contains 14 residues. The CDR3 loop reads CASSLEGQNHGYTF. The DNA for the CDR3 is TGCGCCAGCAGCTTGGAGGGACAGAATCATGGCTACACCTTC.

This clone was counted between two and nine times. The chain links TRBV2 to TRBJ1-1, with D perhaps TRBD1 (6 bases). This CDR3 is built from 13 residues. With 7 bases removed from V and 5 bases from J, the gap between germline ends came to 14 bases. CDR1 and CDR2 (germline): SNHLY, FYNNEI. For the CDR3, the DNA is TGTGCCAGCATGGTACAGGGTCGTACTGAAGCTTTCTTT. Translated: CASMVQGRTEAFF.

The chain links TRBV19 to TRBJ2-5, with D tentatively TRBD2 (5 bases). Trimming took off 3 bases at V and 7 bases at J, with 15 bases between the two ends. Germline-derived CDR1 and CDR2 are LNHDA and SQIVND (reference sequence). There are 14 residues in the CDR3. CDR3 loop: CASSIGRGRGTQYF. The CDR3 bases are TGTGCCAGTAGTATCGGTAGAGGGCGTGGGACCCAGTACTTC.

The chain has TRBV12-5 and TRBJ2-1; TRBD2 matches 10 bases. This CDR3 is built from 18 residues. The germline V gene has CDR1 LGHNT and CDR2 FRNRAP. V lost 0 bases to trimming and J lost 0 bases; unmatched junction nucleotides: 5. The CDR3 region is CASGLVIAGGPSYNEQFF. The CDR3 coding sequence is TGTGCTAGTGGTTTGGTTATAGCGGGAGGTCCCTCCTACAATGAGCAGTTCTTC.

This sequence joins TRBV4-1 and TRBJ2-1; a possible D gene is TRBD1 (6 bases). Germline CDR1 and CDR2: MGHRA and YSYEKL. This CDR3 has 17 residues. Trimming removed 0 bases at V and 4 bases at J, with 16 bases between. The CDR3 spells CASSQDPAGDRYNEQFF. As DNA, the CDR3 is TGCGCCAGCAGCCAAGACCCTGCAGGGGATCGGTACAATGAGCAGTTCTTC.

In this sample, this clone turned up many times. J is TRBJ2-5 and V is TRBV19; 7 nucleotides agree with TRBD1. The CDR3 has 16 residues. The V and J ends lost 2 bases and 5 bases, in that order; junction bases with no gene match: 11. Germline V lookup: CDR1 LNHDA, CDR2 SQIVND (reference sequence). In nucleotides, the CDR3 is TGTGCCAGTAGTATACGGACAGGCGGCGTTGTGGAGACCCAGTACTTC. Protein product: CASSIRTGGVVETQYF.

CDR3 residues: CASSLDRQFSGKLFF. CDR3 DNA sequence: TGTGCCAGCAGCTTAGATAGACAGTTCAGTGGAAAACTGTTTTTT. The V call is TRBV11-2, the J call TRBJ1-4; maybe TRBD1 (5 bases). Germline V CDR1 and CDR2: SGHAT, FQNNGV. V was cut by 0 bases and J by 10 bases, with 15 bases left in between. The CDR3 is 15 amino acids.

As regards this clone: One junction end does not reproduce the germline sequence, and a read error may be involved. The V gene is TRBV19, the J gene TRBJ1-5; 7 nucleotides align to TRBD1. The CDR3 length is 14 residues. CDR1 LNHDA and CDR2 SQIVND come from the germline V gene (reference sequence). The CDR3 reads CASSIVGGNQPQHF. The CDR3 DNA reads TGTGCCAGTAGTATAGTAGGGGGCAACCAGCCCCAGCATTTT.